A selection of T cell receptor beta chains follows, all from one sample in a study of PD-1 blockade in classical Hodgkin lymphoma. The data were produced by immunoSEQ multiplex PCR, yet TCRdb's version contains in-frame clones alone and is incomplete. The sample shows about 17,000 clones, 55% to 70% of them seen only once. The specimen comprised peripheral blood mononuclear cells (PBMCs), sampled before the second cycle of nivolumab. These receptors were obtained from a human donor with classical Hodgkin lymphoma. Each CDR3 is given with its conserved first and last residue. The D gene is left open where the match is weak. Rows may omit the clone size; those that give it use once, few, many or a size class.

clone size: few; J gene: TRBJ2-6; V gene: TRBV5-4; D gene: NA; CDR3 protein: CASSSRASGANVLTF; CDR3 DNA: TGTGCCAGCAGCTCGCGGGCGTCTGGGGCCAACGTCCTGACTTTC
clone size: few; J gene: TRBJ2-7; V gene: TRBV19; D gene: TRBD1; CDR3 protein: CASSKPGQTYEQYF; CDR3 DNA: TGTGCCAGTAGCAAGCCGGGACAGACCTACGAGCAGTACTTC
clone size: NA; J gene: TRBJ2-7; V gene: TRBV2; D gene: TRBD2; CDR3 protein: CASSATSGRAYEQYF; CDR3 DNA: TGTGCCAGCAGTGCGACTAGCGGGAGGGCCTACGAGCAGTACTTC
clone size: few; J gene: TRBJ2-1; V gene: TRBV15; D gene: NA; CDR3 protein: CATSRDPRGGYNEQFF; CDR3 DNA: TGTGCCACCAGCAGAGATCCCAGGGGCGGCTACAATGAGCAGTTCTTC
clone size: few; J gene: TRBJ2-7; V gene: TRBV28; D gene: NA; CDR3 protein: CASSLRVRRGVVNEQYF; CDR3 DNA: TGTGCCAGCAGTTTAAGGGTGCGGAGGGGCGTAGTTAACGAGCAGTACTTC
clone size: once; J gene: TRBJ2-1; V gene: TRBV14; D gene: TRBD2; CDR3 protein: CASSQGAGFIYNEQFF; CDR3 DNA: TGTGCCAGCAGCCAGGGAGCGGGGTTCATCTACAATGAGCAGTTCTTC
clone size: few; J gene: TRBJ2-1; V gene: TRBV7-3; D gene: NA; CDR3 protein: CASSWDHSSYNEQFF; CDR3 DNA: TGTGCCAGCAGCTGGGACCACAGCTCCTACAATGAGCAGTTCTTC
clone size: NA; J gene: TRBJ2-7; V gene: TRBV19; D gene: TRBD2; CDR3 protein: CASSTSGYEQYF; CDR3 DNA: TGTGCCAGTAGTACTAGCGGCTACGAGCAGTACTTC
clone size: NA; J gene: TRBJ2-1; V gene: TRBV5-1; D gene: TRBD2; CDR3 protein: CASSEGLADLEQFF; CDR3 DNA: TGCGCCAGCAGTGAGGGACTAGCCGACCTTGAGCAGTTCTTC
clone size: few; J gene: TRBJ1-2; V gene: TRBV11-2; D gene: NA; CDR3 protein: CASSLGQIGYTF; CDR3 DNA: TGTGCCAGCAGCTTAGGACAGATTGGCTACACCTTC
clone size: medium-sized; J gene: TRBJ2-5; V gene: TRBV5-1; D gene: TRBD2; CDR3 protein: CASSSGLVGETQYF; CDR3 DNA: TGCGCCAGCAGCTCGGGACTAGTTGGGGAGACCCAGTACTTC
clone size: NA; J gene: TRBJ1-1; V gene: TRBV6-5; D gene: NA; CDR3 protein: CASTRLQGLGTEAFF; CDR3 DNA: TGTGCCAGCACCCGATTACAGGGATTAGGCACTGAAGCTTTCTTT
clone size: NA; J gene: TRBJ2-3; V gene: TRBV2; D gene: NA; CDR3 protein: CASSDMSTDTQYF; CDR3 DNA: TGTGCCAGCAGTGATATGAGCACAGATACGCAGTATTTT
clone size: NA; J gene: TRBJ2-5; V gene: TRBV6-6; D gene: TRBD1; CDR3 protein: CASSFGTGWETQYF; CDR3 DNA: TGTGCCAGCAGTTTCGGGACAGGGTGGGAGACCCAGTACTTC
clone size: few; J gene: TRBJ1-2; V gene: TRBV5-4; D gene: TRBD1; CDR3 protein: CASSLGQTGTGDNGYTF; CDR3 DNA: TGTGCCAGCAGCTTGGGGCAGACAGGGACAGGAGATAATGGCTACACCTTC
clone size: NA; J gene: TRBJ2-7; V gene: TRBV5-6; D gene: NA; CDR3 protein: CASSLAERASYEQYF; CDR3 DNA: TGTGCCAGCAGCTTGGCCGAGAGGGCCTCCTACGAGCAGTACTTC
clone size: NA; J gene: TRBJ2-3; V gene: TRBV13; D gene: NA; CDR3 protein: CASSAGQATDTQYF; CDR3 DNA: TGTGCCAGCAGCGCGGGCCAAGCCACAGATACGCAGTATTTT
clone size: NA; J gene: TRBJ2-1; V gene: TRBV2; D gene: NA; CDR3 protein: CASSEGAGQRNEQFF; CDR3 DNA: TGTGCCAGCAGTGAAGGGGCAGGGCAGAGGAATGAGCAGTTCTTC
clone size: NA; J gene: TRBJ2-7; V gene: TRBV9; D gene: TRBD2; CDR3 protein: CASSVGASGIREQYF; CDR3 DNA: TGTGCCAGCAGCGTAGGTGCTAGCGGGATTCGCGAGCAGTACTTC
clone size: few; J gene: TRBJ2-5; V gene: TRBV27; D gene: TRBD2; CDR3 protein: CASSLRLAGETQYF; CDR3 DNA: TGTGCCAGCAGTTTACGACTAGCGGGAGAGACCCAGTACTTC
clone size: NA; J gene: TRBJ2-1; V gene: TRBV7-9; D gene: NA; CDR3 protein: CASTASGASYNEQFF; CDR3 DNA: TGTGCCAGCACGGCCTCCGGGGCCTCCTACAATGAGCAGTTCTTC
clone size: NA; J gene: TRBJ2-3; V gene: TRBV5-1; D gene: TRBD2; CDR3 protein: CASSLEGLTTDTQYF; CDR3 DNA: TGCGCCAGCAGCTTGGAGGGACTAACCACAGATACGCAGTATTTT
clone size: NA; J gene: TRBJ2-1; V gene: TRBV19; D gene: NA; CDR3 protein: CASSRGSGARRNEQFF; CDR3 DNA: TGTGCCAGCTCGAGGGGGTCTGGGGCCCGGAGGAATGAGCAGTTCTTC
clone size: NA; J gene: TRBJ2-7; V gene: TRBV19; D gene: TRBD1; CDR3 protein: CASRDRGSYEQYF; CDR3 DNA: TGTGCCAGTCGAGACAGGGGCTCCTACGAGCAGTACTTC
clone size: medium-sized; J gene: TRBJ2-7; V gene: TRBV11-2; D gene: TRBD1; CDR3 protein: CASRGTGMIYEQYF; CDR3 DNA: TGTGCCAGCAGGGGGACAGGGATGATCTACGAGCAGTACTTC
clone size: NA; J gene: TRBJ1-4; V gene: TRBV28; D gene: NA; CDR3 protein: CASSSTYGRNLEKLFF; CDR3 DNA: TGTGCCAGCAGTTCGACGTACGGGCGAAACCTTGAAAAACTGTTTTTT
clone size: NA; J gene: TRBJ2-7; V gene: TRBV9; D gene: TRBD2; CDR3 protein: CASSVGGLAGDEQYF; CDR3 DNA: TGTGCCAGCAGCGTAGGAGGACTAGCGGGAGACGAGCAGTACTTC
clone size: once; J gene: TRBJ2-1; V gene: TRBV6-5; D gene: NA; CDR3 protein: CASSYSEGAPSNEQFF; CDR3 DNA: TGTGCCAGCAGTTACTCGGAAGGGGCCCCTTCCAATGAGCAGTTCTTC
clone size: few; J gene: TRBJ1-5; V gene: TRBV28; D gene: TRBD1; CDR3 protein: CASSLTGDYQPQHF; CDR3 DNA: TGTGCCAGCAGCCTTACAGGGGATTATCAGCCCCAGCATTTT
clone size: NA; J gene: TRBJ1-5; V gene: TRBV19; D gene: TRBD1; CDR3 protein: CASSRTGGGQPQHF; CDR3 DNA: TGTGCCAGTAGCAGGACAGGGGGCGGACAGCCCCAGCATTTT
clone size: few; J gene: TRBJ2-1; V gene: TRBV18; D gene: NA; CDR3 protein: CASSPNNEQFF; CDR3 DNA: TGTGCCAGCTCACCGAACAATGAGCAGTTCTTC
clone size: few; J gene: TRBJ1-3; V gene: TRBV27; D gene: NA; CDR3 protein: CASSLRRIYSGNTIYF; CDR3 DNA: TGTGCCAGCAGTTTACGCCGCATTTACTCTGGAAACACCATATATTTT
clone size: NA; J gene: TRBJ2-7; V gene: TRBV21-1; D gene: NA; CDR3 protein: CASSKPWTSGRPAPLYEQYF; CDR3 DNA: TGTGCCAGCAGCAAACCTTGGACTAGCGGGAGACCGGCCCCCTTATACGAGCAGTACTTC
clone size: NA; J gene: TRBJ1-6; V gene: TRBV5-1; D gene: NA; CDR3 protein: CASSLELDSPLHF; CDR3 DNA: TGCGCCAGCAGCTTGGAGCTGGATTCACCCCTCCACTTT
clone size: few; J gene: TRBJ1-3; V gene: TRBV9; D gene: NA; CDR3 protein: CASSVGNSSSGNTIYF; CDR3 DNA: TGTGCCAGCAGCGTAGGAAACAGCAGCTCTGGAAACACCATATATTTT
clone size: NA; J gene: TRBJ2-7; V gene: TRBV7-6; D gene: NA; CDR3 protein: CASSLETGGAPYEQYF; CDR3 DNA: TGTGCCAGCAGCTTAGAAACAGGGGGGGCACCCTACGAGCAGTACTTC
clone size: few; J gene: TRBJ2-5; V gene: TRBV14; D gene: TRBD2; CDR3 protein: CASSQLGRASSETQYF; CDR3 DNA: TGTGCCAGCAGCCAACTCGGGAGGGCCTCGAGCGAGACCCAGTACTTC
clone size: few; J gene: TRBJ2-3; V gene: TRBV9; D gene: NA; CDR3 protein: CASSPAGGGTDTQYF; CDR3 DNA: TGTGCCAGCAGCCCCGCTGGGGGCGGCACAGATACGCAGTATTTT
clone size: NA; J gene: TRBJ1-6; V gene: TRBV6-1; D gene: NA; CDR3 protein: CASRDDRAYNSPLHF; CDR3 DNA: TGTGCCAGCAGGGACGACAGAGCCTATAATTCACCCCTCCACTTT
clone size: NA; J gene: TRBJ2-7; V gene: TRBV27; D gene: TRBD2; CDR3 protein: CASTSTSGYEQYF; CDR3 DNA: TGTGCCAGCACTTCGACTAGCGGCTACGAGCAGTACTTC
clone size: NA; J gene: TRBJ2-7; V gene: TRBV11-2; D gene: TRBD2; CDR3 protein: CASSLTSGRGYEQYF; CDR3 DNA: TGTGCCAGCAGCTTAACTAGCGGGAGAGGCTACGAGCAGTACTTC
clone size: NA; J gene: TRBJ2-1; V gene: TRBV6-5; D gene: NA; CDR3 protein: CASSRDLTGVNEQFF; CDR3 DNA: TGTGCCAGCAGCCGCGACTTAACGGGAGTCAATGAGCAGTTCTTC
clone size: few; J gene: TRBJ2-5; V gene: TRBV6-1; D gene: TRBD2; CDR3 protein: CASSESKVAGVEETQYF; CDR3 DNA: TGTGCCAGCAGTGAATCTAAGGTAGCGGGGGTGGAAGAGACCCAGTACTTC
clone size: medium-sized; J gene: TRBJ1-2; V gene: TRBV5-6; D gene: NA; CDR3 protein: CASSLGRVGYTF; CDR3 DNA: TGTGCCAGCAGCTTGGGGAGGGTTGGCTACACCTTC
clone size: few; J gene: TRBJ2-2; V gene: TRBV21-1; D gene: NA; CDR3 protein: CASSKAGTARTGELFF; CDR3 DNA: TGTGCCAGCAGCAAAGCGGGAACAGCGCGAACCGGGGAGCTGTTTTTT
clone size: NA; J gene: TRBJ2-5; V gene: TRBV29-1; D gene: TRBD1; CDR3 protein: CSVRTGPGETQYF; CDR3 DNA: TGCAGCGTGAGGACAGGCCCGGGGGAGACCCAGTACTTC
clone size: medium-sized; J gene: TRBJ2-4; V gene: TRBV11-3; D gene: NA; CDR3 protein: CARPTASHIQYF; CDR3 DNA: TGTGCCAGGCCTACCGCCAGTCACATTCAGTACTTC
clone size: once; J gene: TRBJ2-3; V gene: TRBV2; D gene: TRBD2; CDR3 protein: CASKTSGKDTQYF; CDR3 DNA: TGTGCCAGCAAAACTAGCGGGAAGGATACGCAGTATTTT
clone size: NA; J gene: TRBJ2-2; V gene: TRBV2; D gene: TRBD1; CDR3 protein: CASSVQGQGAGGELFF; CDR3 DNA: TGTGCCAGCAGTGTACAGGGACAGGGGGCTGGTGGGGAGCTGTTTTTT
clone size: NA; J gene: TRBJ2-2; V gene: TRBV5-4; D gene: NA; CDR3 protein: CASNPDRTFTGELFF; CDR3 DNA: TGTGCCAGCAACCCAGACAGGACTTTCACCGGGGAGCTGTTTTTT
clone size: NA; J gene: TRBJ2-1; V gene: TRBV27; D gene: TRBD2; CDR3 protein: CASSPILAGGINEQFF; CDR3 DNA: TGTGCCAGCAGTCCGATCCTAGCGGGAGGTATAAATGAGCAGTTCTTC
clone size: NA; J gene: TRBJ2-2; V gene: TRBV27; D gene: TRBD1; CDR3 protein: CASSLTGVIGELFF; CDR3 DNA: TGTGCCAGCAGTTTAACAGGGGTGATCGGGGAGCTGTTTTTT
clone size: NA; J gene: TRBJ2-7; V gene: TRBV11-2; D gene: NA; CDR3 protein: CASSLEAGYEQYF; CDR3 DNA: TGTGCCAGCAGCCTGGAAGCAGGCTACGAGCAGTACTTC
clone size: once; J gene: TRBJ1-2; V gene: TRBV2; D gene: TRBD1; CDR3 protein: CASGSADRETYGYTF; CDR3 DNA: TGTGCCAGCGGGAGTGCAGACAGGGAAACCTATGGCTACACCTTC
clone size: NA; J gene: TRBJ2-7; V gene: TRBV30; D gene: NA; CDR3 protein: CASSQVRRGGYEQYF; CDR3 DNA: TGTGCCAGCAGCCAAGTGAGGCGCGGAGGCTACGAGCAGTACTTC
clone size: NA; J gene: TRBJ2-1; V gene: TRBV6-5; D gene: TRBD2; CDR3 protein: CASSYPGLALNEQFF; CDR3 DNA: TGTGCCAGCAGTTACCCCGGACTAGCCCTCAATGAGCAGTTCTTC
clone size: NA; J gene: TRBJ1-5; V gene: TRBV5-1; D gene: NA; CDR3 protein: CASSLNWRSNQPQHF; CDR3 DNA: TGCGCCAGCAGCTTGAATTGGCGAAGCAATCAGCCCCAGCATTTT
clone size: NA; J gene: TRBJ2-2; V gene: TRBV6-1; D gene: TRBD1; CDR3 protein: CASSESAGGFGGELFF; CDR3 DNA: TGTGCCAGCAGTGAAAGCGCAGGGGGCTTCGGCGGGGAGCTGTTTTTT